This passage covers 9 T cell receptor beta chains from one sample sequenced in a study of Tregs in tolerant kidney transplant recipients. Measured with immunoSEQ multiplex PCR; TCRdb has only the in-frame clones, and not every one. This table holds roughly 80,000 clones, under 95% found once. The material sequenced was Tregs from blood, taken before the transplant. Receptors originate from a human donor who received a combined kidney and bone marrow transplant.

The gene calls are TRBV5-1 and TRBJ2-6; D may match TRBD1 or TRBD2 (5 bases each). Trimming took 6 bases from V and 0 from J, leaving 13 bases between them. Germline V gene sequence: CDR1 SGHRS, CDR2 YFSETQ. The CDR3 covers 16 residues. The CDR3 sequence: CASKQDSHSGANVLTF. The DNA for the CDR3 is TGCGCCAGCAAACAGGACTCGCACTCTGGGGCCAACGTCCTGACTTTC.

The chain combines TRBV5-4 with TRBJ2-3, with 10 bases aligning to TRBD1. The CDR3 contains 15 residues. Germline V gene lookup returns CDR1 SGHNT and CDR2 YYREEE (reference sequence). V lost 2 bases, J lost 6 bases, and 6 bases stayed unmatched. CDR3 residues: CASSFGTGEWDTQYF. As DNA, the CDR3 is TGTGCCAGCAGCTTCGGGACAGGGGAATGGGATACGCAGTATTTT.

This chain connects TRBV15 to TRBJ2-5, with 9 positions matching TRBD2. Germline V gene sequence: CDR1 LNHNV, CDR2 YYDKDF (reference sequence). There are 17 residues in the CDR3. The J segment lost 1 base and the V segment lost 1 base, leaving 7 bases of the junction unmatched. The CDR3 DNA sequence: TGTGCCACCAGCAGAGGGCTAGCGGGACTATCCCAAGAGACCCAGTACTTC. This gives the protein CATSRGLAGLSQETQYF.

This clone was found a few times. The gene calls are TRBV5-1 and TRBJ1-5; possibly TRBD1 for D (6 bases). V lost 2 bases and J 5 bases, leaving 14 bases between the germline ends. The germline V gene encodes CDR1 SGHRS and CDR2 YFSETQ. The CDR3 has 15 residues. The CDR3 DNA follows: TGCGCCAGCAGCTTATTTGGACAGAAGGATCAGCCCCAGCATTTT. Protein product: CASSLFGQKDQPQHF.

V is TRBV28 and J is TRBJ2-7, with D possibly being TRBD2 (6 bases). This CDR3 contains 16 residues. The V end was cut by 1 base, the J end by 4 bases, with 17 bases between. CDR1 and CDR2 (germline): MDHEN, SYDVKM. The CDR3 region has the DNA TGTGCCAGCAGTTTATCCGGGACTCCAAAAAGTTACGAGCAGTACTTC. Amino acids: CASSLSGTPKSYEQYF.

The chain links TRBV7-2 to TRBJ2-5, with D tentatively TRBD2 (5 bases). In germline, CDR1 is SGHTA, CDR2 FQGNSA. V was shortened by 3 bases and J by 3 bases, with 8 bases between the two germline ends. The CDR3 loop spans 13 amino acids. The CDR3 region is CASSFSREETQYF. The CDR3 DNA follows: TGTGCCAGCAGCTTTTCGCGGGAAGAGACCCAGTACTTC.

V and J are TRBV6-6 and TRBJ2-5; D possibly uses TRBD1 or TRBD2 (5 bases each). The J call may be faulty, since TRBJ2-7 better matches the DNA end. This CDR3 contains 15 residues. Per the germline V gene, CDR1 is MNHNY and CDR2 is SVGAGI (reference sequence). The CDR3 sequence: CASSYTQTAAYEQYF. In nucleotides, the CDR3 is TGTGCCAGCAGTTACACACAGACAGCGGCCTACGAGCAGTACTTC.

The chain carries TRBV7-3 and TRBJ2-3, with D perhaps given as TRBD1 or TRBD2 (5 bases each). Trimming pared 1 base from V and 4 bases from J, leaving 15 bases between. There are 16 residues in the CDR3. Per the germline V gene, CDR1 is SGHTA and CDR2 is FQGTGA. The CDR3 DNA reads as TGTGCCAGCAGCTTAAACGCAGGGACGGTTTCAGATACGCAGTATTTT. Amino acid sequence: CASSLNAGTVSDTQYF.

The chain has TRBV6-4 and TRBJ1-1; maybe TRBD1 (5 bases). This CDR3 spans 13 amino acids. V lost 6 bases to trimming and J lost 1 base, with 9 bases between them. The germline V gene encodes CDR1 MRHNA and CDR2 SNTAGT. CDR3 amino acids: CASRLRENTEAFF. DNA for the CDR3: TGTGCCAGCAGGCTCAGGGAGAACACTGAAGCTTTCTTT.